This T cell receptor (beta chain) appears in the sequencing data of a study of T cells in Graves' hyperthyroidism and ophthalmopathy. General study results and limits: The majority of expanded thyroid clonotypes above 0.001 also appeared in blood.

RNA transcripts served as the template for amplifying TCR beta CDR3 regions. A first-round RT-PCR of the TCR CDR3 used the HTBI primer set. Using its own MiXCR run on the multiplex PCR reads, TCRdb lists one record per CDR3 protein. The sample includes about 350,000 distinct CDR3 sequences, about 18% of them seen just once. This clonotype was seen repeatedly, ten times or more. Its antigen remains unidentified. The length of the CDR3 is 15 residues. Trimming took 0 bases from V and 5 from J; bases not matched to a gene: 4. The germline gives CDR1 MNHEY, CDR2 SMNVEV (reference sequence). Sequencing input: blood. The sequence was obtained from a woman between 25 and 40 years old with Graves' hyperthyroidism that later progressed to Graves' ophthalmopathy. The chain uses TRBV27 and TRBJ1-1, with 9 bases matching TRBD1. The DNA for the CDR3 is TGTGCCAGCAGTTTATCGACAGGGGGGATTACTGAAGCTTTCTTT. This sequence encodes CASSLSTGGITEAFF.